The subject of this entry is one TCR beta chain. Trimming stripped 5 bases from V and 0 bases from J, with 14 bases between. The length of the CDR3 is 16 residues. Germline V CDR1 and CDR2: LNHDA, SQIVND (reference sequence). Method: immunoSEQ multiplex PCR; TCRdb's copy keeps in-frame clones and lacks some. The data contain 110,000 to 150,000 clones, roughly 93% of them singletons. This sample stems from a study of T cell responses to AZD1222 COVID-19 vaccine. In the study overall: Pooling covered second doses at about 4 or about 12 weeks.

The clonotype originates from an adult in good health. This rearrangement joins TRBV19 to TRBJ2-4, with no clear D. The input for sequencing was peripheral blood, taken on day 0 of AZD1222 vaccination. The CDR3 region has the DNA TGTGCCAGTAGTCCGGGCCATCATATAGCCAAAAACATTCAGTACTTC. It specifies CASSPGHHIAKNIQYF.